This TCR beta chain was recovered during a study of early T cells in non-severe SARS-CoV-2 infection. From the 5' RACE reads, TCRdb called clonotypes with MiXCR, one entry per CDR3 protein. The sample includes 40,000 to 55,000 distinct CDR3 sequences, 9% to 15% of them seen just once. Germline V CDR1 and CDR2: SGHTA, FQGTGA. Trimming removed 3 bases at V and 6 bases at J, with 12 bases between. The CDR3 totals 14 residues. This clonotype was counted many times. The TCR was taken from an adult who was a healthcare worker with PCR-confirmed SARS-CoV-2 infection or an uninfected control (not recorded which). V gene TRBV7-3 combines with J gene TRBJ2-1; D unresolved. Sample: whole blood. The CDR3 DNA reads TGTGCCAGCAGCTTGGGCGGCCCAGTCAATGAGCAGTTCTTC. Protein: CASSLGGPVNEQFF.